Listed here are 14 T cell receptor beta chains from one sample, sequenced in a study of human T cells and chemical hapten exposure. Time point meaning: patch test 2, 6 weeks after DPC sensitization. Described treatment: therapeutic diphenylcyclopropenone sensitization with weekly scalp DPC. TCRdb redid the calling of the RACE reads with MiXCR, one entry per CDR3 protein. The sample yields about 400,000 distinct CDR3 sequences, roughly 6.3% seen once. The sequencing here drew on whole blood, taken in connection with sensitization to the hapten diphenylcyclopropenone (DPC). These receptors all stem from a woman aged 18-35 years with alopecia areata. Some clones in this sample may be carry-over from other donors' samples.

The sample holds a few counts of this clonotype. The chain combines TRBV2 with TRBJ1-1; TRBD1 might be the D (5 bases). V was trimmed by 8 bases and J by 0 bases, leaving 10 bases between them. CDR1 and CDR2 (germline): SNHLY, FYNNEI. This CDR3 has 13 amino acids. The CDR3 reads CASGGRLNTEAFF. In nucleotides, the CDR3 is TGTGCCAGCGGGGGACGGCTGAACACTGAAGCTTTCTTT.

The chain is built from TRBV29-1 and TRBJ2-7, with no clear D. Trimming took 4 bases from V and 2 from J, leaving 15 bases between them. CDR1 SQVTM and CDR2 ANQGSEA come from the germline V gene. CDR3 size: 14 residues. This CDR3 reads CSVVVPLKTYEQYF. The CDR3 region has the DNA TGCAGCGTTGTAGTGCCATTGAAAACCTACGAGCAGTACTTC.

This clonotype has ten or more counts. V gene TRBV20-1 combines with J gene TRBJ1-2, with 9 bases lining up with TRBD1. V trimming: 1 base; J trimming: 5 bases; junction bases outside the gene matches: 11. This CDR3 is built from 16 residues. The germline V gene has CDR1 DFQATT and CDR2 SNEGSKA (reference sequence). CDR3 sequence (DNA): TGCAGTGCTAGAGGAGTCAAATGGACAGGGGAATATGGCTACACCTTC. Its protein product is CSARGVKWTGEYGYTF.

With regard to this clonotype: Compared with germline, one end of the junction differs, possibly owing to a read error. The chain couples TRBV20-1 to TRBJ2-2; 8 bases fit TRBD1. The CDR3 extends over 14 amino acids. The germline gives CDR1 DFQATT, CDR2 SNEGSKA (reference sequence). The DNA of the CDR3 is TGCAGTGTCCCGACAGGGGTTAGCACCAGGGAGCTGTTTTTT. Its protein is CSVPTGVSTRELFF.

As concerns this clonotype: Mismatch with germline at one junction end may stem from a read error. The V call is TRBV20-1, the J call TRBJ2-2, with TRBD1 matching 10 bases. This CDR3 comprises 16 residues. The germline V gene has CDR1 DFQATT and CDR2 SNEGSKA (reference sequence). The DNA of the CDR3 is TGCAGTGCCAGAGAGGGCCGGGACAGGGGCCGCGGGGAGCTGTTTTTT. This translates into CSAREGRDRGRGELFF.

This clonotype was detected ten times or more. CDR3 nucleotides: TGTGCCAGCCCCCCCTGCTGCCCTGGACTAGCGGGGGGGCCTGATACGCAGTATTTT. Translation gives CASPPCCPGLAGGPDTQYF. The V call is TRBV27, the J call TRBJ2-3; 15 nucleotides agree with TRBD2. CDR1 MNHEY and CDR2 SMNVEV come from the germline V gene (reference sequence). Trimming took 8 bases from V and 6 from J; bases not matched to a gene: 18. CDR3 length: 19 amino acids.

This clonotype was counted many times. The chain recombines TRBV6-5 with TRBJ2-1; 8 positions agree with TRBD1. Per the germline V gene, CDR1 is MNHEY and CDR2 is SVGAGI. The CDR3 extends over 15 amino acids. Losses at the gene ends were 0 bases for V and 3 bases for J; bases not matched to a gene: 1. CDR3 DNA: TGTGCCAGCAGTTACTCTGGGACAGGCTACAATGAGCAGTTCTTC. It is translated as CASSYSGTGYNEQFF.

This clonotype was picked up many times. CDR3 DNA sequence: TGCGCCAGCAGCCAAGAAGCTACCTTCCCCGACCCAACCGGCAATGAAGCTTTCTTT. It encodes CASSQEATFPDPTGNEAFF. This rearrangement joins TRBV4-1 to TRBJ1-1; D not resolved. Per germline, CDR1 MGHRA and CDR2 YSYEKL. The V and J ends lost 0 bases and 7 bases respectively, with 27 bases between them. This CDR3 is 19 amino acids long.

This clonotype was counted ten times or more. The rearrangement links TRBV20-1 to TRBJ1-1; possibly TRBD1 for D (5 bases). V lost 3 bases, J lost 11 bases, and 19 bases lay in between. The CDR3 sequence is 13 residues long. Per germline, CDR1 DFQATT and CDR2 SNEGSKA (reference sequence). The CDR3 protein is CSASSQGIIEAFF. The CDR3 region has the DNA TGCAGTGCTAGTAGCCAGGGTATTATAGAGGCTTTCTTT.

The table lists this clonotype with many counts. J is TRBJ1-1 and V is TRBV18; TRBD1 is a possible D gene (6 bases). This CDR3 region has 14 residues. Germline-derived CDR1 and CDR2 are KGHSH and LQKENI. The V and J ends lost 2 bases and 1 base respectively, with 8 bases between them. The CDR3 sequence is CASSPTGSNTEAFF. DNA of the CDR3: TGTGCCAGCTCACCAACAGGGTCGAACACTGAAGCTTTCTTT.

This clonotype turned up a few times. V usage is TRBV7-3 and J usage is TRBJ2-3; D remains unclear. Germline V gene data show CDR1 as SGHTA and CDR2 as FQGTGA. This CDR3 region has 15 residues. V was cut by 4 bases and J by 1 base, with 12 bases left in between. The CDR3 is CASSSNGVGTDTQYF. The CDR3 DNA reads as TGTGCCAGCAGCTCCAACGGCGTGGGCACAGATACGCAGTATTTT.

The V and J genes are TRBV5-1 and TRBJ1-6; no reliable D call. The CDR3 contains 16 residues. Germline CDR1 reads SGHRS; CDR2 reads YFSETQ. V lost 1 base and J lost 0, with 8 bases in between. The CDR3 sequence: CASSLMASSYNSPLHF. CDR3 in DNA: TGCGCCAGCAGCTTGATGGCCAGCTCCTATAATTCACCCCTCCACTTT.

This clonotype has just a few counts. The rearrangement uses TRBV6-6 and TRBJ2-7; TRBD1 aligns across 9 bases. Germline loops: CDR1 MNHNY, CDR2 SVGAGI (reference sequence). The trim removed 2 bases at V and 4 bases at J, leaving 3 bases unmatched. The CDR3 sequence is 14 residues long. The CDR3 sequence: CASSYRDRVYEQYF. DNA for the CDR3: TGTGCCAGCAGTTACAGGGACAGGGTATACGAGCAGTACTTC.

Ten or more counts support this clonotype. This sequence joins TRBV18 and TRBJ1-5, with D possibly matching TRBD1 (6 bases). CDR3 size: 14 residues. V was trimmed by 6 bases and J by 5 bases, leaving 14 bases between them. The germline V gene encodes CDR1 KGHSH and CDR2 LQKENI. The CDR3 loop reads CASSDGQNYQPQHF. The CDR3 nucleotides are TGTGCCAGCTCGGATGGACAGAACTATCAGCCCCAGCATTTT.